Listed below are T cell receptor beta chains from one sample, sequenced in a study of blood T cell repertoires in COVID-19. The data were produced by immunoSEQ multiplex PCR, yet TCRdb's version contains in-frame clones alone and is incomplete. The sample includes tens of thousands of clones, about 82% of them seen just once. The sample consisted of peripheral blood. The receptors derive from an elderly man with active COVID-19. The CDR3 runs from the conserved cysteine through the conserved F or W. A D gene is named only where the DNA matches it firmly. The size field is filled for only some rows; it gives once, few, many or a size class.

J gene	D gene	clone size	V gene	CDR3 DNA	CDR3 protein
TRBJ2-2	TRBD1	-	TRBV5-1	TGCGCCAGCAGCTTCCAGGACAGGGGGCACGGGGAGCTGTTTTTT	CASSFQDRGHGELFF
TRBJ1-4	TRBD1	-	TRBV28	TGTGCCAGCAGTCCCCCGGGAGGGGGCGGTGAAAAACTGTTTTTT	CASSPPGGGGEKLFF
TRBJ1-6	TRBD1	-	TRBV3-1/TRBV3-2	TGTGCCAGCAGCCAAGTCCCGACAGGGGGCCTAGGCTCACCCCTCCACTTT	CASSQVPTGGLGSPLHF
TRBJ2-5	-	-	TRBV9	TGTGCCAGCAGCGTAGACGGCAGGGTATGGGAGACCCAGTACTTC	CASSVDGRVWETQYF
TRBJ1-2	TRBD1	-	TRBV2	TGTGCCAGCAGCCGAGACAGGGGTGTGAACGGCTACACCTTC	CASSRDRGVNGYTF
TRBJ1-6	TRBD1	-	TRBV13	TGTGCCAGCAGCTCCGTCGGACAGGGGCGCTCCTATAATTCACCCCTCCACTTT	CASSSVGQGRSYNSPLHF
TRBJ1-4	-	-	TRBV19	TGTGCCAGTAGTACCGCGTCCGGGGTAAATGAAAAACTGTTTTTT	CASSTASGVNEKLFF
TRBJ2-1	TRBD1	-	TRBV6-2/TRBV6-3	TGTGCCAGCAGTTACTCGATTGGACAGGGGAATGAGCAGTTCTTC	CASSYSIGQGNEQFF
TRBJ2-2	-	-	TRBV7-7	TGTGCCAGCAGCTGCCCGGACACCTATTCCTTTAGAAACACCGGGGAGCTGTTTTTT	CASSCPDTYSFRNTGELFF
TRBJ2-1	-	-	TRBV7-9	TGTGCCAGCAGCTTAATCGCAGGGAACCGCTACAATGAGCAGTTCTTC	CASSLIAGNRYNEQFF
TRBJ2-3	TRBD2	-	TRBV20-1	TGCAGTGCTAGTTTATCTAGCGGGGGGGGTGCAGATACGCAGTATTTT	CSASLSSGGGADTQYF
TRBJ1-2	-	-	TRBV6-4	TGTGCCAGCAGTGAATCTCCACAGGGAGAGCTTGGCTACACCTTC	CASSESPQGELGYTF
TRBJ2-7	TRBD2	-	TRBV9	TGTGCCAGCAGCGTAGGTCTAGCGGGGGATTCCTACGAGCAGTACTTC	CASSVGLAGDSYEQYF
TRBJ1-5	TRBD1	-	TRBV4-1	TGCGCCAGCAGCCAAACGGACAGGGGGCGAAATCAGCCCCAGCATTTT	CASSQTDRGRNQPQHF
TRBJ2-2	TRBD1	few	TRBV4-2	TGTGCCAGCAGCCAAGGACAGGGACCCGGGGAGCTGTTTTTT	CASSQGQGPGELFF
TRBJ2-5	TRBD2	-	TRBV24-1	TGTGCCACCAGTGATACTAGCGGGGGCGGAGAGACCCAGTACTTC	CATSDTSGGGETQYF
TRBJ2-1	-	once	TRBV7-2	TGTGCCAGCAGCTTACGGGTTGCGGGCAATGAGCAGTTCTTC	CASSLRVAGNEQFF
TRBJ2-3	TRBD1	-	TRBV19	TGTGCCAGTAGTAGTACCCGACAGGGTTCGGGCACAGATACGCAGTATTTT	CASSSTRQGSGTDTQYF
TRBJ2-3	TRBD2	-	TRBV5-8	TGTGCCAGCAGCTTGTTGCCTAGCGGGGGGGCAGGAGATACGCAGTATTTT	CASSLLPSGGAGDTQYF
TRBJ2-2	-	-	TRBV5-1	TGCGCCAGCAGCGCCTCCATAGGAGGGATAATGAACACCGGGGAGCTGTTTTTT	CASSASIGGIMNTGELFF
TRBJ1-1	-	-	TRBV30	TGTGCCTGGAGTGCCGGACGGGAAAACACTGAAGCTTTCTTT	CAWSAGRENTEAFF
TRBJ2-1	TRBD2	-	TRBV28	TGTGCCAGCAGTCTCGCGGGGGGTGAGCAGTTCTTC	CASSLAGGEQFF
TRBJ2-7	TRBD1	-	TRBV28	TGTGCCAGCACGGGACAGCCTTACGAGCAGTACTTC	CASTGQPYEQYF
TRBJ2-3	TRBD2	-	TRBV9	TGTGCCAGCAGCGTTCGTAGCGGGGGGTCCCCAGATACGCAGTATTTT	CASSVRSGGSPDTQYF
TRBJ1-2	-	-	TRBV19	TGTGCCAGTAGTATAAGCCCCGGGGGGGGTTCCTATGGCTACACCTTC	CASSISPGGGSYGYTF
TRBJ1-6	-	-	TRBV30	TGTGCCTGGAGTGTACTCCAGGGCTCGTCACCCCTCCACTTT	CAWSVLQGSSPLHF
TRBJ2-1	-	-	TRBV27	TGTGCCAGCAGAGTGGACAGTTACCTATACAATGAGCAGTTCTTC	CASRVDSYLYNEQFF
TRBJ1-4	-	-	TRBV4-1	TGCGCCAGCAGACACGCGGGTGTAGCTAATGAAAAACTGTTTTTT	CASRHAGVANEKLFF
TRBJ1-5	TRBD1	-	TRBV19	TGTGCCAGTAGTAAGGACAGGGGGAGGACGCCCCAGCATTTT	CASSKDRGRTPQHF
TRBJ2-1	TRBD2	-	TRBV10-1	TGCGCCAGAAGACCCTATTGGACTAGTTCGCTCCATGAGCAGTTCTTC	CARRPYWTSSLHEQFF
TRBJ1-1	-	few	TRBV19	TGTGCCAGTAGTAGGAGACAGCCACCGAACACTGAAGCTTTCTTT	CASSRRQPPNTEAFF
TRBJ2-2	-	-	TRBV5-6	TGTGCCAGCAGAACCGGGACTCGTTCCGGGGAGCTGTTTTTT	CASRTGTRSGELFF
TRBJ2-3	TRBD1	-	TRBV5-4	TGTGCCAGCAGCGTCACAGGGGGTGGGATAGATACGCAGTATTTT	CASSVTGGGIDTQYF
TRBJ2-7	-	few	TRBV6-5	TGTGCCAGCACCTCTACGGAGGCGGACTACGAGCAGTACTTC	CASTSTEADYEQYF
TRBJ2-2	TRBD1	-	TRBV25-1	TGTGCCAGCAGCGAGACAGGGTTTAATTCCGGGGAGCTGTTTTTT	CASSETGFNSGELFF
TRBJ2-5	-	-	TRBV6-1	TGTGCCAGCAGTGAAACAGGGCAAGAGACCCAGTACTTC	CASSETGQETQYF
TRBJ1-5	TRBD1	-	TRBV4-1	TGCGCCAGCAGCCAAGTTTTCCCCCCCGGCAGGGGGCTATCTCAGCCCCAGCATTTT	CASSQVFPPGRGLSQPQHF
TRBJ2-2	TRBD1	-	TRBV5-4	TGTGCCAGCAGCTTAAGGCCGGGACAGGGGGCAGGCGGGGAGCTGTTTTTT	CASSLRPGQGAGGELFF
TRBJ1-4	TRBD1	-	TRBV9	TGTGCCAGCAGCGTCGGGACAGGGGGCACTAATGAAAAACTGTTTTTT	CASSVGTGGTNEKLFF
TRBJ2-7	TRBD1	-	TRBV7-2	TGTGCCAGCAGCTTAGACAGGGGGTCTCTCTACGAGCAGTACTTC	CASSLDRGSLYEQYF
TRBJ1-6	-	-	TRBV4-1	TGCGCCAGCAGCCAAGGTGGAGGCCGTAATTCACCCCTCCACTTT	CASSQGGGRNSPLHF
TRBJ1-1	-	-	TRBV19	TGTGCCAGTAGTATACGCAGGGTAGGCACTGAAGCTTTCTTT	CASSIRRVGTEAFF
TRBJ2-2	-	-	TRBV19	TGTGCCAGTAGTGTCACATCCAACGGGGAGCTGTTTTTT	CASSVTSNGELFF
TRBJ1-1	TRBD1	-	TRBV6-5	TGTGCCAGCAGGGGGACAGACACTGAAGCTTTCTTT	CASRGTDTEAFF
TRBJ2-3	-	-	TRBV3-1/TRBV3-2	TGTGCCAGCAGTTTAGCAGATACGCAGTATTTT	CASSLADTQYF
TRBJ2-3	-	-	TRBV7-3	TGTGCCAGCAGCTTAATGCAGAAAGATACGCAGTATTTT	CASSLMQKDTQYF
TRBJ1-6	TRBD1	-	TRBV28	TGTGCCAGCAGAACAGGGGTTTACAATTCACCCCTCCACTTT	CASRTGVYNSPLHF
TRBJ1-4	-	-	TRBV18	TGTGCCAGCTCACCTTGGGGGGTTAATGAAAAACTGTTTTTT	CASSPWGVNEKLFF
TRBJ1-1	TRBD1	-	TRBV11-2	TGTGCCAGCAGCTTAGCAGGGGGTTGGGACACTGAAGCTTTCTTT	CASSLAGGWDTEAFF
TRBJ1-4	-	-	TRBV6-1	TGTGCCAGCAGTGAAACGGGGTACGATATTTATCTCGAAAAACTGTTTTTT	CASSETGYDIYLEKLFF
TRBJ1-2	-	few	TRBV28	TGTGCCAGCAGTTTGTTAGTGTCGGCCCTGAGGGGCTACACCTTC	CASSLLVSALRGYTF
TRBJ2-2	-	-	TRBV19	TGTGCCAGTAGTATCGGAGGGGTGGGGAACACCGGGGAGCTGTTTTTT	CASSIGGVGNTGELFF